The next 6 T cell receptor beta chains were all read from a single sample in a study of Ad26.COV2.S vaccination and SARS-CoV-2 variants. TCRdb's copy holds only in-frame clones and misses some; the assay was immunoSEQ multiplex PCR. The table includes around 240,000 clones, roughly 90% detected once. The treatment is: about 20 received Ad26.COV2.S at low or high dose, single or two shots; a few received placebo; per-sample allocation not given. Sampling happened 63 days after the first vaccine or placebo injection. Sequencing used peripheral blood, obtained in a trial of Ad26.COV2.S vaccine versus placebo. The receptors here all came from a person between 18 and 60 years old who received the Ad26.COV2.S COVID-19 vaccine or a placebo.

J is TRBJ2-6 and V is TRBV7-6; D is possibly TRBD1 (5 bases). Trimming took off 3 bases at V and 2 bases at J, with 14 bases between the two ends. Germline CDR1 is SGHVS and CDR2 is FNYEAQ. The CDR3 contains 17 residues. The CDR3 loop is CASSFLTVATGANVLTF. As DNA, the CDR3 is TGTGCCAGCAGCTTCCTGACAGTGGCCACTGGGGCCAACGTCCTGACTTTC.

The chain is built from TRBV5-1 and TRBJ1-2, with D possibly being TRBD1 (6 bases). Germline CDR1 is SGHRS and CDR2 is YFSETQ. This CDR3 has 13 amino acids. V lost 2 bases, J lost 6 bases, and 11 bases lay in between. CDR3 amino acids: CASSLQGMDGYTF. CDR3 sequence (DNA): TGCGCCAGCAGCTTACAGGGTATGGATGGCTACACCTTC.

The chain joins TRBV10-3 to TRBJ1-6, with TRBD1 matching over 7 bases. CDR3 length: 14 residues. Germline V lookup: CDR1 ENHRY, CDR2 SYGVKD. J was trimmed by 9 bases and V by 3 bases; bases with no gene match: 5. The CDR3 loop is CAISDDRVISPLHF. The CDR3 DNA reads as TGTGCCATCAGTGACGACAGGGTTATTTCACCCCTCCACTTT.

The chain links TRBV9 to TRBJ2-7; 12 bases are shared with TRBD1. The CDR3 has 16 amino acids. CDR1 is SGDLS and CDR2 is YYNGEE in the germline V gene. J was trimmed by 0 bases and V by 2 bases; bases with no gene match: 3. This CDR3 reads CASSVGDRGLSYEQYF. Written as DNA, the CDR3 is TGTGCCAGCAGCGTGGGGGACAGGGGGCTCTCCTACGAGCAGTACTTC.

The CDR3: CASRRTGMETQYF. The CDR3 bases are TGTGCCAGCAGGAGGACAGGGATGGAGACCCAGTACTTC. This chain connects TRBV6-5 to TRBJ2-5; TRBD1 aligns across 8 bases. This CDR3 is built from 13 residues. The J segment lost 5 bases and the V segment lost 6 bases, leaving 5 bases of the junction unmatched. Looked up from germline, CDR1 is MNHEY and CDR2 is SVGAGI.

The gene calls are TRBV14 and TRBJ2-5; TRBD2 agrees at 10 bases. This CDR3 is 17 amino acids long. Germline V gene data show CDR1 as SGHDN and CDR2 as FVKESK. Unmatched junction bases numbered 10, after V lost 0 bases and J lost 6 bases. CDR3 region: CASSQEGQREGLKTQYF. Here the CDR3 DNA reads TGTGCCAGCAGCCAAGAAGGCCAGCGGGAGGGCCTGAAGACCCAGTACTTC.